The 29 T cell receptor beta chains below all came from one sample that was sequenced in a study of early T cells in non-severe SARS-CoV-2 infection. TCRdb used MiXCR to reprocess the 5' RACE reads, holding one entry per CDR3 protein. The top ten hold 3.5% to 5% of the sample, which has tens of thousands of distinct CDR3 sequences, roughly 12% seen once. The specimen comprised whole blood, sampled at baseline. These receptors originate from an adult who was a healthcare worker with PCR-confirmed SARS-CoV-2 infection or an uninfected control (not recorded which).

This clonotype was counted between two and nine times. The gene calls are TRBV12-3 or TRBV12-4 and TRBJ2-7; D possibly corresponds to TRBD2 (5 bases). CDR3 length: 14 residues. The V gene lost 0 bases and the J gene lost 6 bases, with 12 bases spanning the gap. The CDR3 loop reads CASSLARSSSEQYF. The CDR3 bases are TGTGCCAGCAGTTTAGCCCGTTCTAGCTCCGAGCAGTACTTC.

This rearrangement joins TRBV28 to TRBJ2-7; D unclear. V was clipped by 6 bases and J by 6 bases, with 9 bases between them. This CDR3 is built from 11 residues. Germline lookup yields CDR1 MDHEN and CDR2 SYDVKM. The CDR3: CASRDDGEQYF. As DNA, the CDR3 is TGTGCCAGCAGGGACGACGGCGAGCAGTACTTC.

This chain connects TRBV6-1 to TRBJ1-4; 11 nucleotides align to TRBD1. This CDR3 is 15 amino acids long. V shed 8 bases and J 6 bases; nucleotides not matched to a gene: 8. CDR1 MNHNS and CDR2 SASEGT come from the germline V gene. The DNA for the CDR3 is TGTGCCAGCGGGATTGGACAGGGGGCGTATGAAAAACTGTTTTTT. Translating it yields CASGIGQGAYEKLFF.

This clonotype showed up just a few times. V and J are TRBV5-1 and TRBJ2-3, with 8 bases lining up with TRBD1. CDR1 SGHRS and CDR2 YFSETQ come from the germline V gene. V lost 4 bases to trimming and J lost 3 bases; unmatched junction nucleotides: 4. The CDR3 consists of 14 residues. CDR3 region: CASSPDRDTDTQYF. For the CDR3, the DNA is TGCGCCAGCAGCCCGGACAGGGATACAGATACGCAGTATTTT.

This clonotype was seen more than once but under ten times. The chain employs TRBV20-1 and TRBJ2-1; 8 nucleotides line up with TRBD1. Germline loops: CDR1 DFQATT, CDR2 SNEGSKA (reference sequence). Trimming at V came to 1 base and at J to 8 bases, leaving 1 base not matched to a gene. CDR3 length equals 12 residues. CDR3 protein: CSARAGGDEQFF. The CDR3 DNA follows: TGCAGTGCTAGAGCAGGGGGCGATGAGCAGTTCTTC.

This clonotype showed up just a few times. The CDR3 reads CASSPLGPTEAFF. CDR3 nucleotide sequence: TGTGCCAGCTCACCACTTGGTCCCACTGAAGCTTTCTTT. This sequence joins TRBV18 and TRBJ1-1; D ambiguous. The CDR3 length is 13 residues. Trimming cost V 1 base and J 4 bases, with 7 bases left between them. The V gene's germline CDR1 is KGHSH and CDR2 LQKENI.

This chain connects TRBV7-8 to TRBJ2-2; 8 bases map to TRBD2. CDR3 length equals 17 residues. From germline, CDR1 is SGHVS and CDR2 FQNEAQ. V lost 2 bases and J lost 0; bases outside the gene matches: 5. CDR3 sequence: CASSLSERETNTGELFF. CDR3 nucleotide sequence: TGTGCCAGCAGCTTAAGTGAGCGGGAGACGAACACCGGGGAGCTGTTTTTT.

The rearrangement links TRBV7-9 to TRBJ2-7, with D perhaps matching TRBD1 or TRBD2 (6 bases each). The CDR3 totals 15 residues. The germline V gene encodes CDR1 SEHNR and CDR2 FQNEAQ (reference sequence). V lost 0 bases and J 3 bases, leaving 12 bases between the germline ends. The CDR3, as DNA: TGTGCCAGCAGCTTAGCCGGGGGCACCCTCTACGAGCAGTACTTC. Encoded protein: CASSLAGGTLYEQYF.

The chain carries TRBV29-1 and TRBJ2-5; no definite D call. CDR1 and CDR2 from the germline V gene are SQVTM and ANQGSEA. The length of the CDR3 is 11 residues. Between the trimmed V and J ends, which lost 3 bases and 7 bases, there was a span of 9 bases. The CDR3 region is CSVEPKGTQYF. The CDR3 DNA is TGCAGCGTTGAGCCGAAAGGGACCCAGTACTTC.

V gene TRBV12-3 or TRBV12-4 combines with J gene TRBJ1-2; D unresolved. The V and J ends lost 6 bases and 4 bases respectively, with 12 bases between them. The CDR3 length is 13 residues. The chain's CDR3 is CASSNTLGYGYTF. The CDR3 nucleotides read TGTGCCAGCAGCAACACCCTGGGCTATGGCTACACCTTC.

This clonotype has just a few counts. CDR3: CASSSQGFSGTGELFF. The CDR3 DNA reads TGTGCCAGCAGCTCTCAGGGTTTTAGCGGGACCGGGGAGCTGTTTTTT. The chain combines TRBV7-6 with TRBJ2-2; 7 nucleotides align to TRBD2. After removal of 4 bases from V and 5 bases from J, the junction contained 10 bases not matched to a gene. CDR1 is SGHVS and CDR2 is FNYEAQ in the germline V gene. The CDR3 contains 16 residues. Together with reference TRBV7-6 and TRBJ2-2, the CDR3 gives the full variable domain: GAGVSQSPRYKVTKRGQDVALRCDPISGHVSLYWYRQALGQGPEFLTYFNYEAQQDKSGLPNDRFSAERPEGSISTLTIQRTEQRDSAMYRCASSSQGFSGTGELFFGEGSRLTVL.

In its sample, this clonotype was seen many times. V gene TRBV7-9 combines with J gene TRBJ2-3; 8 bases align to TRBD2. V lost 7 bases and J lost 3; bases outside the gene matches: 6. Germline values: CDR1 SEHNR, CDR2 FQNEAQ (reference sequence). The length of the CDR3 is 14 residues. CDR3 region: CASTGGGQTDTQYF. CDR3 nucleotide sequence: TGTGCCAGCACCGGCGGGGGGCAGACAGATACGCAGTATTTT.

V gene TRBV12-5 combines with J gene TRBJ1-2; 10 positions agree with TRBD1. CDR1 and CDR2 from the germline V gene are LGHNT and FRNRAP. The CDR3 extends over 17 amino acids. After removal of 1 base from V and 4 bases from J, the junction contained 9 bases not matched to a gene. In DNA form, the CDR3 reads TGTGCTAGTGGTTTGGGACCCCTGGACAGGGGGGGCTATGGCTACACCTTC. Encoded protein: CASGLGPLDRGGYGYTF.

This clonotype came up a few times. The chain joins TRBV27 to TRBJ1-1, with 9 bases matching TRBD1. The CDR3 runs to 14 residues. Germline trimming cut 6 bases from V and 1 base from J; bases unmatched to any gene: 3. Germline V CDR1 and CDR2: MNHEY, SMNVEV (reference sequence). The CDR3 bases are TGTGCCAGCAGGTGGGACAGGGAGAACACTGAAGCTTTCTTT. Protein product: CASRWDRENTEAFF.

This clonotype was counted at least ten times. The chain uses TRBV11-2 and TRBJ1-1; D is ambiguous. V lost 4 bases and J 7 bases, leaving 10 bases between the germline ends. This CDR3 has 12 residues. Germline assignment: CDR1 SGHAT and CDR2 FQNNGV. The CDR3 region has the DNA TGTGCCAGCAGCTCCGTGACGGTTGAAGCTTTCTTT. Protein: CASSSVTVEAFF.

The chain combines TRBV7-4 with TRBJ2-7, with 7 bases lining up with TRBD2. The germline gives CDR1 SGHVT, CDR2 SQSDAQ. The CDR3 covers 15 residues. Trimming at V came to 2 bases and at J to 3 bases, leaving 7 bases not matched to a gene. The CDR3 reads CASSLCGSGVYEQYF. CDR3 nucleotides: TGTGCCAGCAGCTTATGTGGCAGCGGGGTCTACGAGCAGTACTTC.

The sample holds many counts of this clonotype. The chain recombines TRBV29-1 with TRBJ2-7, with D perhaps given as TRBD1 or TRBD2 (5 bases each). The CDR3 sequence is 13 residues long. Trimming took 5 bases from V and 4 from J, leaving 15 bases between them. CDR1 is SQVTM, CDR2 ANQGSEA, per germline. CDR3 bases: TGCAGCGTTCCGGGGCAGGGTTGGTACGAGCAGTACTTC. It translates to CSVPGQGWYEQYF.

The chain combines TRBV11-2 with TRBJ1-1, with no clear D. The CDR3 extends over 13 amino acids. The germline gives CDR1 SGHAT, CDR2 FQNNGV. Trimming left V 3 bases short and J 0 bases short, with 5 bases between. CDR3 amino acids: CASSFSVNTEAFF. The CDR3, as DNA: TGTGCCAGCAGCTTCTCTGTGAACACTGAAGCTTTCTTT.

The chain uses TRBV5-1 and TRBJ1-2, with 7 nucleotides matching TRBD1. Germline V gene sequence: CDR1 SGHRS, CDR2 YFSETQ. This CDR3 has 15 amino acids. The trim removed 5 bases at V and 2 bases at J, leaving 9 bases unmatched. CDR3 region: CASSYPTGRNYGYTF. CDR3 bases: TGCGCCAGCAGTTATCCGACAGGGAGGAACTATGGCTACACCTTC.

This clonotype was seen many times. This rearrangement joins TRBV21-1 to TRBJ1-4. TRBV21-1 counts as a pseudogene. There are 15 residues in the CDR3. The CDR3 bases are TGTGCCAGCAGCAAAGGCGGAGGGTGGAATGAAAAACTGTTTTTT. Protein product: CASSKGGGWNEKLFF.

This clonotype was counted ten times or more. This rearrangement joins TRBV7-8 to TRBJ2-2; D gene unclear. This CDR3 comprises 13 residues. Germline V gene data show CDR1 as SGHVS and CDR2 as FQNEAQ. CDR3 region: CGSYQQNTGELFF. In nucleotides, the CDR3 is TGTGGCTCATACCAGCAGAACACCGGGGAGCTGTTTTTT.

This clonotype was recorded a few times. The V and J genes are TRBV27 and TRBJ2-1, with 8 bases lining up with TRBD1. J gave up 8 bases and V 3 bases, and 9 bases lay outside the gene matches. Looked up from germline, CDR1 is MNHEY and CDR2 is SMNVEV (reference sequence). The CDR3 contains 15 residues. CDR3 residues: CASSFPSAGGDEQFF. CDR3 nucleotides: TGTGCCAGCAGTTTCCCATCGGCAGGGGGCGATGAGCAGTTCTTC.

This rearrangement joins TRBV2 to TRBJ2-3; TRBD2 is a possible D gene (6 bases). Trimming removed 7 bases at V and 5 bases at J, with 19 bases between. This CDR3 region has 15 residues. Germline assignment: CDR1 SNHLY and CDR2 FYNNEI. The CDR3 here is CASKGAGPRGDTQYF. The CDR3 coding sequence is TGTGCCAGCAAGGGAGCGGGCCCGAGGGGAGATACGCAGTATTTT.

A few counts support this clonotype. V gene TRBV12-3 or TRBV12-4 combines with J gene TRBJ2-7; tentatively, D is TRBD2 (6 bases). Trimming stripped 5 bases from V and 4 bases from J, with 12 bases between. The CDR3 length is 13 residues. The CDR3 loop reads CASSPRLVYEQYF. The CDR3 coding sequence is TGTGCCAGCAGTCCGCGACTAGTTTACGAGCAGTACTTC.

The V and J genes are TRBV7-8 and TRBJ1-2; D may be TRBD1 (5 bases). CDR3 length: 18 residues. The V gene lost 5 bases and the J gene lost 13 bases, with 35 bases spanning the gap. Germline loops: CDR1 SGHVS, CDR2 FQNEAQ. The CDR3 region is CASSPAPWDPLTREGRTF. The CDR3, as DNA: TGTGCCAGCAGCCCCGCTCCCTGGGACCCCCTTACCCGGGAAGGCCGCACCTTC.

The rearrangement links TRBV3-1 to TRBJ2-5, with D unresolved. Germline V lookup: CDR1 LGHDT, CDR2 YNNKEL (reference sequence). The CDR3 sequence is 14 residues long. The V end was cut by 1 base, the J end by 1 base, with 7 bases between. CDR3 protein: CASSQGPSQETQYF. CDR3 coding DNA: TGTGCCAGCAGCCAAGGACCGAGCCAAGAGACCCAGTACTTC.

CDR3 sequence: CASGLDRSSSYEQYF. CDR3 in DNA: TGTGCTAGTGGCCTAGACAGGTCCAGCTCCTACGAGCAGTACTTC. The chain links TRBV12-5 to TRBJ2-7; possible D gene TRBD1, 6 bases. This CDR3 comprises 15 residues. Germline V gene data show CDR1 as LGHNT and CDR2 as FRNRAP. Trimming cost V 6 bases and J 0 bases, with 15 bases left between them.

This clonotype was seen more than once but under ten times. The rearrangement links TRBV7-9 to TRBJ2-2, with 7 bases identical to TRBD1. The CDR3 contains 15 residues. V was pared by 4 bases and J by 1 base, with 3 bases of the junction left unmatched. CDR1 SEHNR and CDR2 FQNEAQ come from the germline V gene (reference sequence). The CDR3 loop reads CASSSTGVNTGELFF. The CDR3, as DNA: TGTGCCAGCAGCTCTACAGGGGTGAACACCGGGGAGCTGTTTTTT.

This chain joins TRBV7-9 and TRBJ2-3; D is unresolved. Germline V gene sequence: CDR1 SEHNR, CDR2 FQNEAQ (reference sequence). The V gene lost 3 bases and the J gene lost 10 bases, with 8 bases spanning the gap. This CDR3 spans 11 amino acids. The CDR3 DNA follows: TGTGCCAGCAGCTTCCCTGGCGCGCAGTATTTT. Amino acid sequence: CASSFPGAQYF.